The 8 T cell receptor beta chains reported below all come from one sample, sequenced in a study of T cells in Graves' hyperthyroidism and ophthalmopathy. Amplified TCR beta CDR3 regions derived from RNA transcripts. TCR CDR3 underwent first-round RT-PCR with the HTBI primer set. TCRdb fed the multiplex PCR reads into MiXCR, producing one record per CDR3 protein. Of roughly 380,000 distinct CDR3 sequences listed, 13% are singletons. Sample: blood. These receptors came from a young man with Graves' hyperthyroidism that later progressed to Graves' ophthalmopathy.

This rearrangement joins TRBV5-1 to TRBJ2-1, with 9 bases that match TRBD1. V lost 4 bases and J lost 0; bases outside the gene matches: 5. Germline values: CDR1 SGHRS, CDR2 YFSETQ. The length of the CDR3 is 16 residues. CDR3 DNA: TGCGCCAGCAGCGGGACAGGGACGGGCTCCTACAATGAGCAGTTCTTC. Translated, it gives CASSGTGTGSYNEQFF.

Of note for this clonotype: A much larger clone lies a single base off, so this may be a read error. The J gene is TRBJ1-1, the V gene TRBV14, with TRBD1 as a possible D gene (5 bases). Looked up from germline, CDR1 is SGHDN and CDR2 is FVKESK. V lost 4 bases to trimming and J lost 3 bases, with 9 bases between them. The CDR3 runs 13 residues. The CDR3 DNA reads TGTGCCAGCAGCCGGGGACGGTACACTGAAGCTTTCTTT. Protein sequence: CASSRGRYTEAFF. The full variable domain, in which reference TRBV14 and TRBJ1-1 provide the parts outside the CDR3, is EAGVTQFPSHSVIEKGQTVTLRCDPISGHDNLYWYRRVMGKEIKFLLHFVKESKQDESGMPNNRFLAERTGGTYSTLKVQPAELEDSGVYFCASSRGRYTEAFFGQGTRLTVV.

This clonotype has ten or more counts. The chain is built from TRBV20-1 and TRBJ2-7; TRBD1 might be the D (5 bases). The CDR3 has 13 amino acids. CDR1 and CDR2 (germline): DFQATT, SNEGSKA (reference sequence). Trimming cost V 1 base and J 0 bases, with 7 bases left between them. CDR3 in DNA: TGCAGTGCTAGAGTGGGGCGCTCCTACGAGCAGTACTTC. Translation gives CSARVGRSYEQYF.

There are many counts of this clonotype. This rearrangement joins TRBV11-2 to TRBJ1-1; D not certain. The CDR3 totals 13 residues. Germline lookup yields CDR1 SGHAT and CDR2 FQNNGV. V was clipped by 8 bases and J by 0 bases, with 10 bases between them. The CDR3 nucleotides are TGTGCCAGCCATTTTGTCCTGAACACTGAAGCTTTCTTT. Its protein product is CASHFVLNTEAFF.

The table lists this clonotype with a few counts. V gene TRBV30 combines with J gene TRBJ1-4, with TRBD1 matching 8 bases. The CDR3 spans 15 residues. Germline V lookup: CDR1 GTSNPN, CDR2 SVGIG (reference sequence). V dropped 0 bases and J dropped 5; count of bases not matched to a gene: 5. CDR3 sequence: CAWSVRTGTNEKLFF. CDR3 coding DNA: TGTGCCTGGAGTGTACGGACAGGGACGAATGAAAAACTGTTTTTT. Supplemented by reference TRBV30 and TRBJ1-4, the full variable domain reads SQTIHQWPATLVQPVGSPLSLECTVEGTSNPNLYWYRQAAGRGLQLLFYSVGIGQISSEVPQNLSASRPQDRQFILSSKKLLLSDSGFYLCAWSVRTGTNEKLFFGSGTQLSVL.

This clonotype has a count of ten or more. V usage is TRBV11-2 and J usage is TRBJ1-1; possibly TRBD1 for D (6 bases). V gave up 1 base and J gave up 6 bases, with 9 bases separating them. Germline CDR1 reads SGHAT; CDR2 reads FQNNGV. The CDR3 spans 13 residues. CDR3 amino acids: CASSLGQAAEAFF. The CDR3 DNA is TGTGCCAGCAGCTTAGGACAGGCGGCTGAAGCTTTCTTT.

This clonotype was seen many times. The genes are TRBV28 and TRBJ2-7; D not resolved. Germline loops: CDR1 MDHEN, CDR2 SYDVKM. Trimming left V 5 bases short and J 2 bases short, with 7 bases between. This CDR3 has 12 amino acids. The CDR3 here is CASSPTTYEQYF. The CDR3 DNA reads TGTGCCAGCAGTCCTACTACCTACGAGCAGTACTTC.

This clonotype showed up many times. DNA of the CDR3: TGTGCCAGCAGTTCAGTCCGGAGGGGCACAGATACGCAGTATTTT. Amino acid sequence: CASSSVRRGTDTQYF. The chain joins TRBV27 to TRBJ2-3; D is perhaps TRBD2 (6 bases). There are 15 residues in the CDR3. Looked up from germline, CDR1 is MNHEY and CDR2 is SMNVEV (reference sequence). Trimming removed 4 bases at V and 1 base at J, with 12 bases between.